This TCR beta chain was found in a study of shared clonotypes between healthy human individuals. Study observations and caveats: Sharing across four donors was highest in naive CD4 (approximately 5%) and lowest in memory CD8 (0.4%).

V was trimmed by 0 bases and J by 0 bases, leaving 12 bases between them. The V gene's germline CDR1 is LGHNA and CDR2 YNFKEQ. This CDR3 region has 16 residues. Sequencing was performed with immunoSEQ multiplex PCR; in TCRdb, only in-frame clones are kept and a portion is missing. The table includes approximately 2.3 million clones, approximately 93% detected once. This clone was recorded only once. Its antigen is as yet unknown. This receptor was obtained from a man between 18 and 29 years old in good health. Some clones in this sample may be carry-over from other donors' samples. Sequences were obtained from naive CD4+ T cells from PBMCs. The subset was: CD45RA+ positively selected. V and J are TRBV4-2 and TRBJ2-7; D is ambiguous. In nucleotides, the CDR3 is TGTGCCAGCAGCCAAGAGGCGGCAATTAACTCCTACGAGCAGTACTTC. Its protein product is CASSQEAAINSYEQYF.